Reported below is one TCR beta chain. Clones were read by immunoSEQ multiplex PCR, and TCRdb kept only the in-frame ones, dropping some. The table includes roughly 150,000 clones, about nine tenths detected once. This sample was taken from a study of blood T cell repertoires in COVID-19. Donors were grouped by their self-reported clinical history. V was clipped by 2 bases and J by 4 bases, with 15 bases between them. Germline-derived CDR1 and CDR2 are LGHNA and YNFKEQ. There are 16 residues in the CDR3. The V call is TRBV4-2, the J call TRBJ1-5, with a possible D match to TRBD1 (5 bases). This TCR came from a middle-aged man who had recovered from COVID-19. Sequences were obtained from PBMCs or T cells enriched from blood (not recorded which). The CDR3 nucleotides are TGTGCCAGCAGCCAATCCCGGGGGGAGGTTAATCAGCCCCAGCATTTT. Protein: CASSQSRGEVNQPQHF.